The T cell receptor beta chain described here comes from a study of identical twins (dated by TCRdb to 2016 to 2017). With regard to the full study: TCR alpha and beta repertoires from monozygotic twins, unrelated adults of various ages and cord blood were deep-sequenced to test whether fetal clonotypes persist. To rule out contamination, replicate twin experiments were performed at different times with different library preparation protocols. Points the paper makes about the study in general: Fewer insertions were carried by abundant cord blood beta clonotypes, a similar but weaker trend appeared in young adult naive repertoires, and no such trend appeared in memory repertoires. The excess sharing between twins in beta out-of-frame sequences was weaker because fewer shared sequences reduced the signal-to-noise ratio. Because the same donors could not be followed over many years, conclusions were based on cross-sectional statistical analysis. Compared with coincidental sharing between unrelated individuals, out-of-frame TCR alpha sequences shared between twins showed an excess of sequences with low generation probability. Zero-insertion analyses could be partly confounded by invariant T cells such as MAIT and iNKT, though diverse VJ usage argued against such confounding for most clonotypes. In monozygotic twins, out-of-frame TCR alpha sharing was systematically underestimated by recombination models, although the models agreed with sharing between unrelated individuals.

Only healthy Caucasian donors were included. The twin cohort comprised three pairs of female monozygotic twins, all aged roughly 18 to 30 years. CD4+ and CD8+ T cell populations were isolated with positive isolation kits from Invitrogen. The library relied on 5' RACE. The listed sequencing device is Illumina HiSeq 2000. A universal primer binding site was added through template switching, and the final cDNA carried a unique molecular identifier so that TCR cDNA molecules could be counted accurately. First-strand cDNA for TCR alpha and beta chains was synthesized from specific primers in the conserved constant-segment region. Each cDNA library was double barcoded, with a SMART-Mk sample barcode plus Illumina barcodes, to control for contamination. TruSeq adapter sequences and Illumina sample barcodes were added in two successive PCR steps. The Illumina HiSeq platform was used with custom primers to sequence TCR alpha and beta cDNA libraries. Processing in the source paper ran as follows. Raw reads were processed with MiGEC to extract unique molecular identifiers, and MiXCR was used to determine CDR3 positions. Recombination models were inferred per individual with the repgenHMM and IGoR tools using an EM algorithm. Shared clonotypes were analyzed with the tcR package in R, and sharing was normalized by the product of cloneset sizes. To study raw recombination free of thymic and clonal selection effects, out-of-frame nonproductive sequences were analyzed. Starting from the raw public reads, TCRdb applied fastp trimming at Q25, assembled clones with MiXCR and retained in-frame beta chains. All rows with the same CDR3 protein become a single entry with the most common DNA and genes. TCRdb, not the original authors, processed these V and J calls. The sample has about 490,000 distinct CDR3 sequences on record, roughly 15% of them singletons. Jointly, the top ten make up 0.35% to 0.45% of the sample.

The CDR3 starts with the cysteine, ends with the phenylalanine, and has 15 residues. The only DNA kept is the CDR3, 45 bases in frame from the first base. For CDR1 and CDR2, the germline V gene lists ENHRY and SYGVKD. V loses 4 bases, J loses 4 bases, and the germline ends lie 15 bases apart. The table lists this clonotype with many counts. This clone's antigen is unknown. No much larger clone is present one base from it, and per-base qualities are unavailable. The same sample was also used in a study of yellow fever vaccine responses in identical twins. The second study reports: According to the authors, the vaccine-induced T cell response in identical twins seemed to be partly convergent and partly specific to each individual. Focusing on identical twins, the study followed the T cell clones that responded to the vaccine, and did so with precision.

Sequencing was done on a sample of CD4+ T cells sorted from blood. The V and J segments used are TRBV10-3 and TRBJ2-3, and possibly TRBD1, on 7 matching bases. The sequence came from a woman aged 18-29 years in good health. At the DNA level, the sequence is TGTGCCATCAGTGCAAATAGCGGACAGGCAGATACGCAGTATTTT. It specifies CAISANSGQADTQYF.